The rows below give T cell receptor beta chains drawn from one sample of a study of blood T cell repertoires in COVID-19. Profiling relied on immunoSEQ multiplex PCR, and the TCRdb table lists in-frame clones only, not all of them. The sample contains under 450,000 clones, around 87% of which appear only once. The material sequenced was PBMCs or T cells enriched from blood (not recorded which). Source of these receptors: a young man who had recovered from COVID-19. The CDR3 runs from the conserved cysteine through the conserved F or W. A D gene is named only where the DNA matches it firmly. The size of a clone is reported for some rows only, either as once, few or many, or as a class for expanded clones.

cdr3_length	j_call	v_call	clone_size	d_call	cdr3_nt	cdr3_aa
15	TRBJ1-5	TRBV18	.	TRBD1	TGTGCCAGCTCACCACTACAGGGGATGGATCAGCCCCAGCATTTT	CASSPLQGMDQPQHF
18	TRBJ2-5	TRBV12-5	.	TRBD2	TGTGCTAGTGGTTTGGTACGGGGACTAGCGGGGGTCCAAGAGACCCAGTACTTC	CASGLVRGLAGVQETQYF
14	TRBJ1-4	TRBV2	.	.	TGTGCCAGCAGGGTTACAGCAACTAATGAAAAACTGTTTTTT	CASRVTATNEKLFF
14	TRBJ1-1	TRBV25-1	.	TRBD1	TGTGCCAGCAGGTTGGACAGGGGGGACACTGAAGCTTTCTTT	CASRLDRGDTEAFF
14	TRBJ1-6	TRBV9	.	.	TGTGCCAGCAGCGTAGGCCTGGAGGATTCACCCCTCCACTTT	CASSVGLEDSPLHF
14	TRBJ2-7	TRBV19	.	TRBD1	TGTGCCAGTAGTACCGGGACAGGGGGATACGAGCAGTACTTC	CASSTGTGGYEQYF
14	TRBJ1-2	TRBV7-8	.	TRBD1	TGTGCCAGCAGCGAGCCGACAGGGGCGCTTGGCTACACCTTC	CASSEPTGALGYTF
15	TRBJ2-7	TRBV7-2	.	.	TGTGCCAGCAGCCCTGGGCAGGGGGGCTCCTACGAGCAGTACTTC	CASSPGQGGSYEQYF
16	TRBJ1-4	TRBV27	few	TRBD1	TGTGCCAGCAGCACAGGGGTCGGGGCAACTAATGAAAAACTGTTTTTT	CASSTGVGATNEKLFF
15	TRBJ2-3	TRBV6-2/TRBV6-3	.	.	TGTGCCAGCAGTTTTCGAGGGTTGGGCACAGATACGCAGTATTTT	CASSFRGLGTDTQYF
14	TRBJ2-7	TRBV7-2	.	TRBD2	TGTGCCAGCAGCCCCAGCGGGGGGGCTTACGAGCAGTACTTC	CASSPSGGAYEQYF
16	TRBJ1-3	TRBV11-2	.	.	TGTGCCAGCAGCTTACTGTCCTGGAGCTCTGGAAACACCATATATTTT	CASSLLSWSSGNTIYF
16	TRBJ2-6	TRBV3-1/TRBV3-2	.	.	TGTGCCAGCAGCCAAGTAGGGGGCTCTGGGGCCAACGTCCTGACTTTC	CASSQVGGSGANVLTF
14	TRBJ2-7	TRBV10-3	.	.	TGTGCCATCAGTGAGGAGACCAGGATCTACGAGCAGTACTTC	CAISEETRIYEQYF
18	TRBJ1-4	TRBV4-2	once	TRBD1	TGTGCCAGCAGCCAAGGGACAGGGTATACAGGAACTAATGAAAAACTGTTTTTT	CASSQGTGYTGTNEKLFF
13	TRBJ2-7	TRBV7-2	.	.	TGTGCCAGCAGCCCAGGCTATACCTACGAGCAGTACTTC	CASSPGYTYEQYF
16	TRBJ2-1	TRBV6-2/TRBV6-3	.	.	TGTGCCAGCAGTTACGCCTCCCTGGGGCCTTACAATGAGCAGTTCTTC	CASSYASLGPYNEQFF